These T cell receptor beta chains were read from a single sample in a study of blood T cells in healthy people across ages. TCRdb re-called the 5' RACE reads through MiXCR, storing one row per CDR3 protein. The sample includes 1.5 million to 2 million distinct CDR3 sequences, 39% of them seen just once. Source material: blood. These receptors were taken from a human donor in good health. The CDR3 runs from the conserved cysteine through the conserved F or W. A D gene is named only where the DNA matches it firmly. A clone size is listed for some rows: how often the clone was seen (once, few, many), or a class if it is expanded.

abundance: few; len: 14; v_gene: TRBV29-1; j_gene: TRBJ1-2; d_gene: .; CDR3aa: CSAGMGPLNYGYTF; CDR3nt: TGCAGCGCTGGAATGGGACCTCTGAACTATGGCTACACCTTC
abundance: .; len: 14; v_gene: TRBV28; j_gene: TRBJ2-3; d_gene: .; CDR3aa: CASRLGQRPDTQYF; CDR3nt: TGTGCCAGCAGGCTTGGACAGCGCCCAGATACGCAGTATTTT
abundance: few; len: 15; v_gene: TRBV6-5; j_gene: TRBJ2-7; d_gene: .; CDR3aa: CASSYSQADSYEQYF; CDR3nt: TGTGCCAGCAGTTACTCGCAGGCGGACTCCTACGAGCAGTACTTC
abundance: few; len: 14; v_gene: TRBV12-3/TRBV12-4; j_gene: TRBJ1-2; d_gene: .; CDR3aa: CASSFTGQTYGYTF; CDR3nt: TGTGCCAGCAGTTTCACCGGACAGACCTATGGCTACACCTTC
abundance: .; len: 15; v_gene: TRBV5-1; j_gene: TRBJ2-1; d_gene: TRBD1; CDR3aa: CASSSGQGDSYEQFF; CDR3nt: TGCGCCAGCAGCTCAGGACAGGGAGACTCCTACGAGCAGTTCTTC
abundance: few; len: 11; v_gene: TRBV13; j_gene: TRBJ1-1; d_gene: .; CDR3aa: CASSSGQGAFF; CDR3nt: TGTGCCAGCAGCTCGGGTCAGGGAGCTTTCTTT
abundance: many; len: 11; v_gene: TRBV7-2; j_gene: TRBJ1-2; d_gene: .; CDR3aa: CASSRSYGYTF; CDR3nt: TGTGCCAGCAGCCGCAGCTATGGCTACACCTTC
abundance: .; len: 14; v_gene: TRBV4-3; j_gene: TRBJ1-2; d_gene: .; CDR3aa: CASSQDKRGAGYTF; CDR3nt: TGCGCCAGCAGCCAAGATAAGAGGGGCGCAGGCTACACCTTC
abundance: few; len: 15; v_gene: TRBV20-1; j_gene: TRBJ2-1; d_gene: TRBD2; CDR3aa: CSAKDSGGPYNEQFF; CDR3nt: TGCAGTGCTAAGGATAGCGGGGGCCCATACAATGAGCAGTTCTTC
abundance: .; len: 16; v_gene: TRBV5-6; j_gene: TRBJ1-1; d_gene: .; CDR3aa: CASSWGTGFRDTEAFF; CDR3nt: TGTGCCAGCAGCTGGGGTACAGGGTTTAGGGACACTGAAGCTTTCTTT
abundance: .; len: 15; v_gene: TRBV6-6; j_gene: TRBJ1-1; d_gene: .; CDR3aa: CASSYPSPPYTEAFF; CDR3nt: TGTGCCAGCAGTTATCCCAGTCCCCCCTACACTGAAGCTTTCTTT
abundance: .; len: 18; v_gene: TRBV7-3; j_gene: TRBJ2-5; d_gene: TRBD2; CDR3aa: CASSLGGRLAGGQETQYF; CDR3nt: TGTGCCAGCAGCCTTGGGGGAAGACTAGCGGGGGGCCAAGAGACCCAGTACTTC
abundance: .; len: 14; v_gene: TRBV6-6; j_gene: TRBJ2-4; d_gene: .; CDR3aa: CASGGLLAKNIQYF; CDR3nt: TGTGCCAGCGGGGGGTTATTAGCCAAAAACATTCAGTACTTC
abundance: few; len: 12; v_gene: TRBV20-1; j_gene: TRBJ1-2; d_gene: .; CDR3aa: CSASFGERGYTF; CDR3nt: TGCAGTGCTAGTTTTGGGGAAAGGGGCTACACCTTC
abundance: few; len: 16; v_gene: TRBV5-5; j_gene: TRBJ2-5; d_gene: TRBD1; CDR3aa: CASSLYGTGGEETQYF; CDR3nt: TGTGCCAGCAGCCTTTACGGGACAGGGGGCGAGGAGACCCAGTACTTC
abundance: .; len: 14; v_gene: TRBV3-1; j_gene: TRBJ1-5; d_gene: .; CDR3aa: CASSLQLGNQPQHF; CDR3nt: TGTGCCAGCAGTCTTCAGCTAGGGAATCAGCCCCAGCATTTT
abundance: .; len: 14; v_gene: TRBV20-1; j_gene: TRBJ1-4; d_gene: .; CDR3aa: CSANGGALYEKLFF; CDR3nt: TGCAGTGCTAACGGGGGCGCGTTGTATGAAAAACTGTTTTTT
abundance: .; len: 12; v_gene: TRBV20-1; j_gene: TRBJ2-7; d_gene: .; CDR3aa: CSAKAEPGEQYF; CDR3nt: TGCAGTGCTAAAGCGGAGCCGGGGGAGCAGTACTTC
abundance: .; len: 15; v_gene: TRBV7-2; j_gene: TRBJ1-4; d_gene: .; CDR3aa: CASSLDRATNEKLFF; CDR3nt: TGTGCCAGCAGCTTAGACAGAGCAACTAATGAAAAACTGTTTTTT
abundance: .; len: 15; v_gene: TRBV12-3/TRBV12-4; j_gene: TRBJ2-7; d_gene: .; CDR3aa: CASSLGSSRNYEQYF; CDR3nt: TGTGCCAGCAGTTTGGGGAGTAGTAGAAACTACGAGCAGTACTTC